The present T cell receptor beta chain was sequenced within a study of immune cell composition in non-small cell lung cancer. The method was immunoSEQ multiplex PCR; TCRdb's version includes in-frame clones alone and lacks a portion of them. The sample comprises over 1,500 clones, around 81% of which are singletons, and 4.6% rests with the top ten. Germline lookup yields CDR1 LNHDA and CDR2 SQIVND (reference sequence). This CDR3 contains 17 residues. V was clipped by 7 bases and J by 6 bases; unmatched bases: 16. This clone has only a few counts. This clonotype originated in a human donor with non-small cell lung cancer. Sequenced: lung tumor tissue. V gene TRBV19 combines with J gene TRBJ2-1; 9 nucleotides line up with TRBD2. CDR3 in amino acids: CASTNSGGGAQGNEQFF. In DNA, the CDR3 is TGTGCCAGTACGAATAGTGGCGGGGGGGCCCAGGGCAATGAGCAGTTCTTC. The full variable domain, rest sourced from reference TRBV19 and TRBJ2-1, is DGGITQSPKYLFRKEGQNVTLSCEQNLNHDAMYWYRQDPGQGLRLIYYSQIVNDFQKGDIAEGYSVSREKKESFPLTVTSAQKNPTAFYLCASTNSGGGAQGNEQFFGPGTRLTVL.